This passage covers 29 T cell receptor beta chains from one sample sequenced in a study of blood T cell repertoires in COVID-19. Produced via immunoSEQ multiplex PCR; TCRdb's table is partial and in-frame only. The sample lists some 220,000 clones, approximately 85% seen once, with about 2.5% in the top ten. Material for sequencing was peripheral blood. Receptors originate from a woman aged 70-85 years with COVID-19, enrolled during active disease.

This clone has a single count. The chain's CDR3 is CASSKDPGQGASYEQYF. The CDR3 nucleotides are TGTGCCAGCAGTAAAGATCCGGGACAGGGGGCTTCCTACGAGCAGTACTTC. The chain couples TRBV7-3 to TRBJ2-7, with 12 bases fitting TRBD1. Germline V gene sequence: CDR1 SGHTA, CDR2 FQGTGA. J was trimmed by 1 base and V by 6 bases; bases with no gene match: 10. The CDR3 totals 17 residues.

The rearrangement links TRBV15 to TRBJ2-7, with 7 bases fitting TRBD2. V dropped 4 bases and J dropped 0; count of bases not matched to a gene: 6. The CDR3 runs to 15 residues. The germline V gene encodes CDR1 LNHNV and CDR2 YYDKDF (reference sequence). The chain's CDR3 is CATSKGTTSSYEQYF. The CDR3 DNA follows: TGTGCCACCAGCAAAGGGACTACAAGCTCCTACGAGCAGTACTTC.

The sample holds one count of this clone. The V gene is TRBV4-1, the J gene TRBJ1-1; no definite D call. Germline V gene lookup returns CDR1 MGHRA and CDR2 YSYEKL. Trimming removed 5 bases at V and 7 bases at J, with 14 bases between. There are 13 residues in the CDR3. CDR3 DNA sequence: TGCGCCAGCAGCTCATCGCCCCTAGTTGAAGCTTTCTTT. Translated, it gives CASSSSPLVEAFF.

A remark on this clone: This CDR3 is also generated by other DNA sequences in the sample. The V call is TRBV19, the J call TRBJ1-1; tentative D call: TRBD1 (6 bases). This CDR3 has 13 residues. Per the germline V gene, CDR1 is LNHDA and CDR2 is SQIVND (reference sequence). V dropped 3 bases and J dropped 4 bases, with 9 bases sitting between them. This chain's CDR3 is CASSIQGSTEAFF. As DNA, the CDR3 is TGTGCCAGTAGTATTCAGGGGAGCACTGAAGCTTTCTTT.

The chain joins TRBV19 to TRBJ2-5; 9 bases line up with TRBD1. Per the germline V gene, CDR1 is LNHDA and CDR2 is SQIVND (reference sequence). The CDR3 runs to 15 residues. With V trimmed by 2 bases and J by 1 base, 2 bases remained unmatched. The CDR3: CASSITGGLQETQYF. In DNA form, the CDR3 reads TGTGCCAGTAGTATAACAGGGGGCCTCCAAGAGACCCAGTACTTC.

The gene calls are TRBV9 and TRBJ2-1, with a tentative D call TRBD2 (5 bases). This CDR3 is built from 15 residues. Trimming left V 0 bases short and J 7 bases short, with 14 bases between. CDR1 and CDR2 from the germline V gene are SGDLS and YYNGEE. CDR3 nucleotide sequence: TGTGCCAGCAGCGTAGATGGGCGGGTCTGGAATGAGCAGTTCTTC. Translated, it gives CASSVDGRVWNEQFF.

The rearrangement uses TRBV6-2 or TRBV6-3 and TRBJ2-1; D gene uncertain. The CDR3 has 14 residues. Trimming took 2 bases from V and 6 from J, leaving 11 bases between them. Germline values: CDR1 MNHEY, CDR2 SVGEGT. CDR3: CASSYALASNEQFF. CDR3 DNA: TGTGCCAGCAGTTACGCGCTTGCGTCCAATGAGCAGTTCTTC.

The gene calls are TRBV10-3 and TRBJ2-5, with 10 bases lining up with TRBD1. With 10 bases clipped from V and 4 bases from J, the junction kept 6 bases outside the gene matches. The germline gives CDR1 ENHRY, CDR2 SYGVKD. The CDR3 spans 13 residues. The CDR3, as DNA: TGTGCCACCAGGGACAGGGGTGCAGAGACCCAGTACTTC. This translates into CATRDRGAETQYF.

V usage is TRBV3-1 (or the pseudogene TRBV3-2) and J usage is TRBJ1-2; no firm D call. V was trimmed by 0 bases and J by 8 bases, leaving 7 bases between them. The CDR3 is 12 residues long. CDR1 is LGHDT and CDR2 is YNNKEL in the germline V gene (reference sequence). CDR3 amino acids: CASSQDSGGYTF. CDR3 sequence (DNA): TGTGCCAGCAGCCAAGACAGCGGGGGCTACACCTTC.

J is TRBJ1-3 and V is TRBV10-3, with D maybe TRBD1 (6 bases). The CDR3 loop spans 15 amino acids. Per the germline V gene, CDR1 is ENHRY and CDR2 is SYGVKD. V was pared by 2 bases and J by 0 bases, with 8 bases between. The CDR3 sequence: CAISEGTISGNTIYF. The CDR3 nucleotides are TGTGCCATCAGTGAGGGGACAATCTCTGGAAACACCATATATTTT.

This chain joins TRBV27 and TRBJ2-1; D not certain. V was trimmed by 2 bases and J by 6 bases, leaving 14 bases between them. The CDR3 extends over 15 amino acids. Germline V gene data show CDR1 as MNHEY and CDR2 as SMNVEV (reference sequence). DNA for the CDR3: TGTGCCAGCAGTTTAAGTCGACTTTTAATCAATGAGCAGTTCTTC. It translates to CASSLSRLLINEQFF.

This clone was counted a few times. This chain links TRBV29-1 with TRBJ1-4; D is perhaps TRBD1 (5 bases). V was trimmed by 7 bases and J by 7 bases, leaving 16 bases between them. CDR3 length equals 13 residues. The germline CDR1 and CDR2 sequences are SQVTM and ANQGSEA. DNA for the CDR3: TGCAGCGCTAGGGGACTGGAAGGTGAAAAACTGTTTTTT. Amino acids: CSARGLEGEKLFF.

This rearrangement joins TRBV2 to TRBJ2-1; 8 nucleotides match TRBD1. Germline assignment: CDR1 SNHLY and CDR2 FYNNEI. V gave up 4 bases and J gave up 4 bases; unmatched junction bases: 6. This CDR3 contains 15 residues. The CDR3 protein is CASSGLQGVYNEQFF. The CDR3 nucleotides read TGTGCCAGCAGTGGACTACAGGGGGTTTACAATGAGCAGTTCTTC.

V and J are TRBV9 and TRBJ1-2; possible D gene TRBD1, 6 bases. CDR1 SGDLS and CDR2 YYNGEE come from the germline V gene. V gave up 4 bases and J gave up 3 bases, with 10 bases separating them. CDR3 length: 13 amino acids. The CDR3 here is CASSHGGDYGYTF. CDR3 sequence (DNA): TGTGCCAGCAGCCATGGGGGCGACTATGGCTACACCTTC. Looking up the rest from reference TRBV9 and TRBJ1-2 gives the full variable domain: DSGVTQTPKHLITATGQRVTLRCSPRSGDLSVYWYQQSLDQGLQFLIQYYNGEERAKGNILERFSAQQFPDLHSELNLSSLELGDSALYFCASSHGGDYGYTFGSGTRLTVV.

The chain uses TRBV5-4 and TRBJ2-1, with 9 bases lining up with TRBD2. Germline assignment: CDR1 SGHNT and CDR2 YYREEE (reference sequence). The CDR3 runs to 16 residues. J lost 4 bases, V lost 0 bases, and 5 bases had no gene match. The CDR3 loop is CASSLALAGLYNEQFF. Here the CDR3 DNA reads TGTGCCAGCAGCTTGGCCCTAGCGGGACTGTACAATGAGCAGTTCTTC. Full variable domain (remainder filled in from reference TRBV5-4 and TRBJ2-1): ETGVTQSPTHLIKTRGQQVTLRCSSQSGHNTVSWYQQALGQGPQFIFQYYREEENGRGNFPPRFSGLQFPNYSSELNVNALELDDSALYLCASSLALAGLYNEQFFGPGTRLTVL.

CDR3 coding DNA: TGTGCCAGCAGTGAAATAGAAGTCACCGGGGAGCTGTTTTTT. Translated: CASSEIEVTGELFF. V and J are TRBV6-1 and TRBJ2-2; D not resolved. The CDR3 is made up of 14 amino acids. V lost 2 bases and J 4 bases, leaving 8 bases between the germline ends. Germline CDR1 reads MNHNS; CDR2 reads SASEGT.

CDR3 protein: CASSSGGENTIYF. The CDR3 nucleotides read TGTGCCAGCAGCTCCGGGGGGGAGAACACCATATATTTT. V and J are TRBV6-5 and TRBJ1-3; a possible D gene is TRBD1 (5 bases). V was clipped by 6 bases and J by 7 bases, with 13 bases between them. Germline loops: CDR1 MNHEY, CDR2 SVGAGI. The CDR3 covers 13 residues.

V gene TRBV7-2 combines with J gene TRBJ1-2; D is possibly TRBD1 (5 bases). V lost 1 base and J 3 bases, leaving 12 bases between the germline ends. The CDR3 has 15 amino acids. The germline V gene has CDR1 SGHTA and CDR2 FQGNSA. The CDR3: CASSLEVQGYYGYTF. CDR3 bases: TGTGCCAGCAGCTTAGAGGTCCAGGGTTACTATGGCTACACCTTC.

The rearrangement uses TRBV6-6 and TRBJ2-5; D is unclear. The CDR3 loop spans 13 amino acids. The germline V and J ends were trimmed by 5 bases and 5 bases, with 12 bases remaining between them. The germline gives CDR1 MNHNY, CDR2 SVGAGI (reference sequence). CDR3 DNA sequence: TGTGCCAGCAGTCGGAACGGTTGGGAGACCCAGTACTTC. Amino acid sequence: CASSRNGWETQYF.

This clone was seen only a few times. The chain recombines TRBV2 with TRBJ1-3; 7 positions agree with TRBD1. The CDR3 runs 21 residues. Germline CDR1 is SNHLY and CDR2 is FYNNEI. V lost 0 bases, J lost 5 bases, and 22 bases stayed unmatched. The CDR3 loop is CASSEADYRGYTLAGRNTIYF. CDR3 nucleotide sequence: TGTGCCAGCAGTGAAGCTGATTACAGGGGCTACACCCTTGCTGGGAGAAACACCATATATTTT.

This rearrangement joins TRBV9 to TRBJ2-1; D remains unclear. Germline CDR1 reads SGDLS; CDR2 reads YYNGEE. CDR3 length equals 15 residues. V was trimmed by 4 bases and J by 7 bases, leaving 18 bases between them. The CDR3 loop is CASSPLLPSSNEQFF. Written as DNA, the CDR3 is TGTGCCAGCAGCCCCCTCCTACCCTCCTCGAATGAGCAGTTCTTC.

This chain uses TRBV6-5 with TRBJ2-1, with D possibly being TRBD1 (6 bases). Germline V CDR1 and CDR2: MNHEY, SVGAGI. Trimming pared 8 bases from V and 5 bases from J, leaving 13 bases between. This CDR3 has 13 amino acids. The CDR3 nucleotides read TGTGCCAGCGTCTACCCAGGGGACAATGAGCAGTTCTTC. As protein: CASVYPGDNEQFF.

The chain recombines TRBV6-1 with TRBJ2-7, with TRBD1 identical over 7 bases. Trimming removed 2 bases from V and 5 bases from J; junction bases left unmatched: 6. The CDR3 runs to 14 residues. Germline-derived CDR1 and CDR2 are MNHNS and SASEGT. DNA of the CDR3: TGTGCCAGCAGTGAATACCGGGACAGAGACGAGCAGTACTTC. It is translated as CASSEYRDRDEQYF.

The V gene is TRBV3-1 (or the pseudogene TRBV3-2), the J gene TRBJ2-7; weak D call: TRBD2 (6 bases). In germline, CDR1 is LGHDT, CDR2 YNNKEL (reference sequence). Trimming stripped 10 bases from V and 5 bases from J, with 27 bases between. This CDR3 is 16 amino acids long. The CDR3 sequence is CATQTYARGPSHEQYF. CDR3 sequence (DNA): TGTGCCACCCAAACCTACGCGCGGGGACCGTCTCACGAGCAGTACTTC.

The chain links TRBV27 to TRBJ1-2; 8 bases are a match to TRBD1. With V trimmed by 0 bases and J by 4 bases, 4 bases remained unmatched. CDR1 is MNHEY, CDR2 SMNVEV, per germline (reference sequence). CDR3 size: 15 residues. CDR3 in DNA: TGTGCCAGCAGTTTATCGGAGACAGGGGTCTATGGCTACACCTTC. Translating gives CASSLSETGVYGYTF.

The chain has TRBV7-2 and TRBJ1-6; TRBD1 matches at 7 bases. The CDR3 has 16 amino acids. After removal of 1 base from V and 9 bases from J, the junction contained 9 bases not matched to a gene. Germline V gene data show CDR1 as SGHTA and CDR2 as FQGNSA. The CDR3 reads CASSLDRSTGSSPLHF. In DNA, the CDR3 is TGTGCCAGCAGCTTAGATCGGTCGACAGGGAGTTCACCCCTCCACTTT.

V usage is TRBV7-9 and J usage is TRBJ2-7, with 10 positions matching TRBD1. Germline V gene sequence: CDR1 SEHNR, CDR2 FQNEAQ (reference sequence). With 5 bases clipped from V and 1 base from J, the junction kept 8 bases outside the gene matches. The CDR3 loop spans 16 amino acids. The CDR3 protein is CASSVTGTGASYEQYF. The DNA for the CDR3 is TGTGCCAGCAGCGTCACCGGGACAGGGGCGTCCTACGAGCAGTACTTC.

The rearrangement links TRBV6-5 to TRBJ2-1; no definite D call. V was cut by 6 bases and J by 0 bases, with 6 bases left in between. The length of the CDR3 is 13 residues. CDR1 and CDR2 (germline): MNHEY, SVGAGI. The CDR3 spells CASSPSSYNEQFF. CDR3 DNA sequence: TGTGCCAGCAGCCCGAGCTCCTACAATGAGCAGTTCTTC.

The rearrangement joins TRBV5-1 to TRBJ2-1; 7 nucleotides align to TRBD1. Trimming removed 4 bases from V and 2 bases from J; junction bases left unmatched: 6. Germline V CDR1 and CDR2: SGHRS, YFSETQ. The CDR3 is 15 residues long. CDR3: CASSLTGQTYNEQFF. CDR3 DNA: TGCGCCAGCAGCCTCACGGGACAGACCTACAATGAGCAGTTCTTC.